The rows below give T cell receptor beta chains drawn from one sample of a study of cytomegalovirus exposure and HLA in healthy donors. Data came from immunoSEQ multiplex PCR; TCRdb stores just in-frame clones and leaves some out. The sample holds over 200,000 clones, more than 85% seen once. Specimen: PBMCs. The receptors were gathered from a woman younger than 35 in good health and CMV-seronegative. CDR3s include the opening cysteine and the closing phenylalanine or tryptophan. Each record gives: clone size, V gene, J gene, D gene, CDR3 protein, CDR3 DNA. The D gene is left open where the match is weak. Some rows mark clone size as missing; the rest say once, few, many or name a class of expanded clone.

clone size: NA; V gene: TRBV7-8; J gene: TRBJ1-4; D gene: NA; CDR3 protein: CAGSLGGRGIEKLFF; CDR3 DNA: TGTGCCGGCAGCTTAGGTGGCCGCGGAATTGAAAAACTGTTTTTT
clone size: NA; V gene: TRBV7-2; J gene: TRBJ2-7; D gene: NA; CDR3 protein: CASRLTPGTGAYEQYF; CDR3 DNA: TGTGCCAGCAGACTTACGCCCGGGACTGGGGCCTACGAGCAGTACTTC
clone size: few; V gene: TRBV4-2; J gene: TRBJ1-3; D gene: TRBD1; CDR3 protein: CASSQDGSATGAGNTIYF; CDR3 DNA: TGTGCCAGCAGCCAAGATGGGAGTGCGACAGGGGCAGGAAACACCATATATTTT
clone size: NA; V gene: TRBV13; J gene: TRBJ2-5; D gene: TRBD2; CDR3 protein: CASSLRTSEETQYF; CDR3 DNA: TGTGCCAGCAGCTTACGAACTAGCGAAGAGACCCAGTACTTC
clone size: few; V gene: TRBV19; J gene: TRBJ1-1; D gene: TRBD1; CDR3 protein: CASRPTTGGNTEAFF; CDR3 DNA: TGTGCCAGTAGGCCGACGACAGGGGGCAACACTGAAGCTTTCTTT
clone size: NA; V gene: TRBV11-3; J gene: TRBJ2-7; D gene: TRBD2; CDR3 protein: CASSLGLAGGPEQYF; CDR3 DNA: TGTGCCAGCAGCTTAGGACTAGCGGGAGGGCCCGAGCAGTACTTC
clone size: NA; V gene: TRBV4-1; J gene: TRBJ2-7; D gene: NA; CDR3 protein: CASSQFPRGMVYEQYF; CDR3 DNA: TGCGCCAGCAGCCAATTTCCCAGGGGAATGGTATACGAGCAGTACTTC
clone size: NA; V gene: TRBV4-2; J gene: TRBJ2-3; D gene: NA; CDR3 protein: CASRKDGGEPDTQYF; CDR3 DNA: TGTGCCAGCAGAAAAGATGGAGGGGAGCCAGATACGCAGTATTTT
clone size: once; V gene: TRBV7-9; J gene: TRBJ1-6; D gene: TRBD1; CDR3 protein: CASSLGTGDRNSPLHF; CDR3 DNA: TGTGCCAGCAGCTTAGGGACAGGGGACCGCAATTCACCCCTCCACTTT
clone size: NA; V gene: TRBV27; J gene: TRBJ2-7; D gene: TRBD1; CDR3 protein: CASRQGAEEQYF; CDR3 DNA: TGTGCCAGCAGACAGGGGGCTGAAGAGCAGTACTTC
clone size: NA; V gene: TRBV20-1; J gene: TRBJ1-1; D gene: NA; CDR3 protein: CSASGAFEAFF; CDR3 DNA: TGCAGTGCTTCAGGGGCCTTTGAAGCTTTCTTT
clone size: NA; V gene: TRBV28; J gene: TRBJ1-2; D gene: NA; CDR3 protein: CASSSSKRDGYTF; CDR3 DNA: TGTGCCAGCAGTTCTTCCAAGAGGGATGGCTACACCTTC
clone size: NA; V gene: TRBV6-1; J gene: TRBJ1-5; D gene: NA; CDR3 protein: CASSEAARQRYSNQPQHF; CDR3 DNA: TGTGCCAGCAGTGAGGCCGCTAGGCAACGATATAGCAATCAGCCCCAGCATTTT
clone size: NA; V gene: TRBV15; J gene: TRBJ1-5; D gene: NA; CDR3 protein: CATSRDTGSNQPQHF; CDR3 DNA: TGTGCCACCAGCAGAGATACGGGGAGCAATCAGCCCCAGCATTTT
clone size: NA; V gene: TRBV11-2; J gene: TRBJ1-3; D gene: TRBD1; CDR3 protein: CASSFFSPGGSGNTIYF; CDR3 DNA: TGTGCCAGCAGCTTCTTCTCCCCAGGGGGCTCTGGAAACACCATATATTTT
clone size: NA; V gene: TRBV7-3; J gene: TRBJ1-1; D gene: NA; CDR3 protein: CASSLTPGPMNTEAFF; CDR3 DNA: TGTGCCAGCAGCTTAACGCCAGGCCCCATGAACACTGAAGCTTTCTTT
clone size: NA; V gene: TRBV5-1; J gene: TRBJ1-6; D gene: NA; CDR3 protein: CASSSSSYNSPLHF; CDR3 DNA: TGCGCCAGCAGCTCGAGCTCCTATAATTCACCCCTCCACTTT
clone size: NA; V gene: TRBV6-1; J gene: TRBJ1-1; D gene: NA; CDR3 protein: CASSEGGNTEAFF; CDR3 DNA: TGTGCCAGCAGTGAAGGCGGTAACACTGAAGCTTTCTTT
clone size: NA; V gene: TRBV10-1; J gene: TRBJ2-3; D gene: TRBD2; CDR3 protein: CASSESGGGAPDTQYF; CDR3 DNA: TGCGCCAGCAGTGAGTCGGGCGGGGGGGCCCCCGATACGCAGTATTTT
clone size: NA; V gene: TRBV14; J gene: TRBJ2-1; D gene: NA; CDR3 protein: CASSQRRTLPFLWDEQFF; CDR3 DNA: TGTGCCAGCAGCCAAAGGAGGACGCTCCCTTTCCTTTGGGATGAGCAGTTCTTC
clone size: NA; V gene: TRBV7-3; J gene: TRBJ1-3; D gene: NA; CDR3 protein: CASSKTGGLLSGNTIYF; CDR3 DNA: TGTGCCAGCAGCAAAACGGGGGGACTACTCTCTGGAAACACCATATATTTT
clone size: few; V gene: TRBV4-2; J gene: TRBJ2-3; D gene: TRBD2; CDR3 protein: CASSNGPGLMFSGTDTQYF; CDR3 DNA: TGTGCCAGCAGTAACGGACCGGGACTAATGTTCTCAGGCACAGATACGCAGTATTTT
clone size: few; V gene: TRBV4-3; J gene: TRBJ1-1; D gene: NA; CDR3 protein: CASSQKGVMNTEAFF; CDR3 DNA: TGCGCCAGCAGCCAAAAGGGAGTTATGAACACTGAAGCTTTCTTT
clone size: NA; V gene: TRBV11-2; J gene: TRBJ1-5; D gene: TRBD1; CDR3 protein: CASSSNVGQGEWTQHF; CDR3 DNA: TGTGCCAGCAGCTCCAACGTGGGACAGGGGGAGTGGACCCAGCATTTT
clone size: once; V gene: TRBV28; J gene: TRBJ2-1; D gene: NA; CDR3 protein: CASSSLTEFWSNEQFF; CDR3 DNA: TGTGCCAGCAGTTCACTAACGGAATTCTGGTCCAATGAGCAGTTCTTC
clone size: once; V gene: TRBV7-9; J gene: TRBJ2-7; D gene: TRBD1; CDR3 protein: CASSLAYRGRYEQYF; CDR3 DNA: TGTGCCAGCAGCTTAGCTTACAGGGGGAGATACGAGCAGTACTTC
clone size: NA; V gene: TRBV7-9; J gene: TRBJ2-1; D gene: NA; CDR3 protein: CASSLRVNEQFF; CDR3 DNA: TGTGCCAGCAGCCTACGGGTGAATGAGCAGTTCTTC
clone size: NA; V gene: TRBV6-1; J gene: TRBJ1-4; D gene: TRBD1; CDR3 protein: CASSELRQGPTNEKLFF; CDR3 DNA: TGTGCCAGCAGTGAGCTTAGACAGGGCCCAACTAATGAAAAACTGTTTTTT
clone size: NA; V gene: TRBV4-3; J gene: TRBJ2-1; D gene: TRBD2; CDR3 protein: CASSQYRTSGKYNEQFF; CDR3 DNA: TGCGCCAGCAGCCAATACCGGACTAGCGGGAAATACAATGAGCAGTTCTTC
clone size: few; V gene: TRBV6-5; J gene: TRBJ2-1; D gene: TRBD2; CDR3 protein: CASSYRTSAKALFF; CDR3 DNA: TGTGCCAGCAGTTACCGGACTAGCGCGAAAGCCCTGTTCTTC